This T cell receptor beta chain was found in a study of cytotoxic CD8 clonotypes in ibrutinib-treated CLL. Across the whole study: Of the patients, some eleven were relapsed/refractory, approximately 15 treatment-naive and 17 IGHV unmutated. Overall study results and limits: There were differences in sampling times between sustained-remission and progressing patients. The public clonotypes identified were infrequent and showed contraction or stability on treatment.

There are a few counts of this clone. Its antigen is still unknown. The table came from immunoSEQ multiplex PCR; TCRdb's copy has only in-frame clones and leaves some out. The table has 60,000 to 95,000 clones, approximately 87% seen once. Germline CDR1 and CDR2: SGHRS and YFSETQ. This CDR3 contains 14 residues. Between the trimmed V and J ends, which lost 4 bases and 3 bases, there was a span of 14 bases. This clonotype originated in a human donor with chronic lymphocytic leukemia. The source material was PBMCs, sampled after 24 months of ibrutinib treatment. The chain is built from TRBV5-1 and TRBJ2-7, with D unclear. CDR3 DNA: TGCGCCAGCAGCCCCCGCAGGAGTCGCTACGAGCAGTACTTC. Translated, it gives CASSPRRSRYEQYF.